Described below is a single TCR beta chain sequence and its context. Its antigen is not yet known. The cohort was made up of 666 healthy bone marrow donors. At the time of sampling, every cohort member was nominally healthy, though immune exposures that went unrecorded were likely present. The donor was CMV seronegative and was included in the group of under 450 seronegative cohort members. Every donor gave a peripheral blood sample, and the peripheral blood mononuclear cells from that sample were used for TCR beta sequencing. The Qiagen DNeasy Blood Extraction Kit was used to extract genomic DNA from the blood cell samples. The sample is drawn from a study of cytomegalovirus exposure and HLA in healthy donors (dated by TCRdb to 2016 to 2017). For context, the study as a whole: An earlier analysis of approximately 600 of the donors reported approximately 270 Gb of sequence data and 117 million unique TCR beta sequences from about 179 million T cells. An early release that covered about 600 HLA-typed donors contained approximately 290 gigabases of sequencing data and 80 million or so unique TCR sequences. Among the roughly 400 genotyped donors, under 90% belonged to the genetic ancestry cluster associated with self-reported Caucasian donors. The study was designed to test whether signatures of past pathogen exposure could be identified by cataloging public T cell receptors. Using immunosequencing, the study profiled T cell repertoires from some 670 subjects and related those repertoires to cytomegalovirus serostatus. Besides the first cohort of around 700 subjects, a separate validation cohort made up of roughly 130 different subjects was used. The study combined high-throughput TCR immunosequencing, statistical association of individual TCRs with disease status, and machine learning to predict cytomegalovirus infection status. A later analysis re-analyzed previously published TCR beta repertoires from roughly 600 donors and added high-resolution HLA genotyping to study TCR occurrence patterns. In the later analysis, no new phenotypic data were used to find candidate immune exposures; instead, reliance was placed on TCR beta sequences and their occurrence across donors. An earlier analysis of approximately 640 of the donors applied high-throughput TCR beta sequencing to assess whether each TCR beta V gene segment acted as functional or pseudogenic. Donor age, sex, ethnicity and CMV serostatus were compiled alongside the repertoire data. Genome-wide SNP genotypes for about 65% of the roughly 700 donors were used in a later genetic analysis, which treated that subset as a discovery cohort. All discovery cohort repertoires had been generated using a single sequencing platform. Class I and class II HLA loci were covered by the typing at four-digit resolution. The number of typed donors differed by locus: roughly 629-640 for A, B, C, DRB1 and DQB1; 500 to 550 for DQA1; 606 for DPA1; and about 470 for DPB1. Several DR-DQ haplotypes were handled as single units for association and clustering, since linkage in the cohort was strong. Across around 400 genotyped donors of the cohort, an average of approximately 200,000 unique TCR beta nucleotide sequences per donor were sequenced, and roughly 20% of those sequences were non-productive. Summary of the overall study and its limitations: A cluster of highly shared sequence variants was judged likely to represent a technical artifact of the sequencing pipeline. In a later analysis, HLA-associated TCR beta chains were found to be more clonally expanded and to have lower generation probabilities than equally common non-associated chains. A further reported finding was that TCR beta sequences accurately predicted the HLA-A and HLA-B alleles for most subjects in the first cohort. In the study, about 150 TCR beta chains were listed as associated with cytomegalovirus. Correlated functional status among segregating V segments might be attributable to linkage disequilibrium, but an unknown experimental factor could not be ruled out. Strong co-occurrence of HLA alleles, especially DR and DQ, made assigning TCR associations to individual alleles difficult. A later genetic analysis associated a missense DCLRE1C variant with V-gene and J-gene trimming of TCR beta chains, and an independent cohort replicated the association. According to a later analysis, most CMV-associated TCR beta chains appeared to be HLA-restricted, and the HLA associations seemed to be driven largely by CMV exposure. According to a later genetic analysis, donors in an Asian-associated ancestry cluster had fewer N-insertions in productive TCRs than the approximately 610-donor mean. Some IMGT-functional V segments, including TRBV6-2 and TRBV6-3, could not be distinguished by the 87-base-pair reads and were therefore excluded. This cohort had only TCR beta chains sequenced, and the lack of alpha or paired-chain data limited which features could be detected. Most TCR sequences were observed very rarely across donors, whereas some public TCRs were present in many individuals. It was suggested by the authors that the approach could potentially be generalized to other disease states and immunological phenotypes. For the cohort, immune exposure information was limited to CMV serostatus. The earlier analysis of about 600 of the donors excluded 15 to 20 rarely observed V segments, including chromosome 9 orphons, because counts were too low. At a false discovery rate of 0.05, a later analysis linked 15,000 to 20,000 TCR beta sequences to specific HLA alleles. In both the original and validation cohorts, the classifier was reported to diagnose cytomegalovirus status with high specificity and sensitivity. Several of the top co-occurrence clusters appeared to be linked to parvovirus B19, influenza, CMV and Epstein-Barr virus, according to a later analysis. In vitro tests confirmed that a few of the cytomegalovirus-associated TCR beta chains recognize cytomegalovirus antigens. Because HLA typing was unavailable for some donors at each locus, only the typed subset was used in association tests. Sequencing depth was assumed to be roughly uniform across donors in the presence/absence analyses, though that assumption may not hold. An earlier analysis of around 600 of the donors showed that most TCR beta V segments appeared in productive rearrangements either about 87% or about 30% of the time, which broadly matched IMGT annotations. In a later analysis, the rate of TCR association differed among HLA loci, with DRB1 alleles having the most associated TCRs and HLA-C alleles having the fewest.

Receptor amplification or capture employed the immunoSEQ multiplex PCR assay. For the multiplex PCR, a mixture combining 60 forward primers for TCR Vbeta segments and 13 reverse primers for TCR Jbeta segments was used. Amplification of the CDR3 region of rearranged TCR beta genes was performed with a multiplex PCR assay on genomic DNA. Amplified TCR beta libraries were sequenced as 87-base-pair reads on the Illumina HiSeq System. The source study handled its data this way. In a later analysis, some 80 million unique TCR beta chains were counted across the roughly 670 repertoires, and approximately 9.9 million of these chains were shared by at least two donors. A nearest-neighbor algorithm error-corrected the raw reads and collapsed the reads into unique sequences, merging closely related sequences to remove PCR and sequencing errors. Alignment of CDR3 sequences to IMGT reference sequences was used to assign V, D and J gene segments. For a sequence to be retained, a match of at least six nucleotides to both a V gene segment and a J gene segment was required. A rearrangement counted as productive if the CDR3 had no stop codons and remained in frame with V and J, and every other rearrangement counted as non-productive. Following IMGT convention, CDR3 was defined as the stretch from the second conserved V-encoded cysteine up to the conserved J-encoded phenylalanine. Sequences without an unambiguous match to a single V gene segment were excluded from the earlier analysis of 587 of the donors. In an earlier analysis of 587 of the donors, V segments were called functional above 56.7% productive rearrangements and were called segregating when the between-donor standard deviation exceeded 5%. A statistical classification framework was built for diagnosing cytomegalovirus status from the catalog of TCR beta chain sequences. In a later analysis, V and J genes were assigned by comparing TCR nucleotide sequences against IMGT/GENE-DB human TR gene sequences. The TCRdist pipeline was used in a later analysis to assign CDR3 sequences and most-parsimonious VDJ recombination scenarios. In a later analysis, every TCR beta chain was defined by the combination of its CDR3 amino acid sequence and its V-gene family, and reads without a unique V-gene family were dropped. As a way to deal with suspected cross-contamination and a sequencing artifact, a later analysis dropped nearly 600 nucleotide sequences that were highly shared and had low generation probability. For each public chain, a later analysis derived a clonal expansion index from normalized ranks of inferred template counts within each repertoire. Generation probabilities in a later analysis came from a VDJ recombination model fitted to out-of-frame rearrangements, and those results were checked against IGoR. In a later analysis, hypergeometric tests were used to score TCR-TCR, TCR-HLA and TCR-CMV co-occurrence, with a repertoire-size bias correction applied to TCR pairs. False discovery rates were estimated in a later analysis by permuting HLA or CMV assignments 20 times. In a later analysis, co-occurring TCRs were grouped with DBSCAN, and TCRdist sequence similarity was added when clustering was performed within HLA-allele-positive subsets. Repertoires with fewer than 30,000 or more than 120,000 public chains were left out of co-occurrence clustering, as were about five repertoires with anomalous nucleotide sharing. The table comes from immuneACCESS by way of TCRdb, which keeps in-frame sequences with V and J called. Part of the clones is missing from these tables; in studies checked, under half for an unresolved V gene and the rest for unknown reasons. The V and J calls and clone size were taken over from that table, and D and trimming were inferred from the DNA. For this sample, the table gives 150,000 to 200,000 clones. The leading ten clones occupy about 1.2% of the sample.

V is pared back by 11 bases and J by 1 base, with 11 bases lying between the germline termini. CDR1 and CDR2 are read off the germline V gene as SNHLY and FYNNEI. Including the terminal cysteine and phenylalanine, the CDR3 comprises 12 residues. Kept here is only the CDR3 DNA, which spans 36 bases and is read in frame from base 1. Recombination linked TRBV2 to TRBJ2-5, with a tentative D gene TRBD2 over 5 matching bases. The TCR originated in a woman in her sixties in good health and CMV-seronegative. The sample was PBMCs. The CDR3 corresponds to CARQEVQETQYF. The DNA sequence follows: TGTGCCCGGCAGGAGGTCCAAGAGACCCAGTACTTC. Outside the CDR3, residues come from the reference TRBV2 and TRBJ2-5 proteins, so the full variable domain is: EPEVTQTPSHQVTQMGQEVILRCVPISNHLYFYWYRQILGQKVEFLVSFYNNEISEKSEIFDDQFSVERPDGSNFTLKIRSTKLEDSAMYFCARQEVQETQYFGPGTRLLVL.